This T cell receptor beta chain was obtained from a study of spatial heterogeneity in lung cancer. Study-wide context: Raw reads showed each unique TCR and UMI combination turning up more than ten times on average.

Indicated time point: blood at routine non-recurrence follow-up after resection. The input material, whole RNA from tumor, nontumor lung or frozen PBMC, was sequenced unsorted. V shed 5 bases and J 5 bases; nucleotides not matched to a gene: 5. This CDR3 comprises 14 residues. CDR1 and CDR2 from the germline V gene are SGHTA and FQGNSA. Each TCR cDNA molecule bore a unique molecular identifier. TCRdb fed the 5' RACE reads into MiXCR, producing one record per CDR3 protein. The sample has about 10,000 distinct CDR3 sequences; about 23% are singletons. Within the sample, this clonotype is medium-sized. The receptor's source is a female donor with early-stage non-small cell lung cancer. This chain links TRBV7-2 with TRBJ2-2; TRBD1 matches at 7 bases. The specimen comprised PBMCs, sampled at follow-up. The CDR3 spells CASSLTGATGELFF. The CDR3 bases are TGTGCCAGCAGCCTAACAGGGGCGACCGGGGAGCTGTTTTTT.